Below are 30 T cell receptor beta chains sequenced from a single sample in a study of blood T cell repertoires in COVID-19. Generated by immunoSEQ multiplex PCR, the TCRdb table keeps only in-frame clones and is missing some. The table shows under 250,000 clones, with roughly 85% occurring only once. Sequenced input: PBMCs or T cells enriched from blood (not recorded which). These receptors were taken from a woman in her 50s with acute COVID-19.

The gene calls are TRBV15 and TRBJ2-7; 11 nucleotides align to TRBD2. V was pared by 9 bases and J by 3 bases, with 4 bases of the junction left unmatched. This CDR3 is 13 amino acids long. Germline loops: CDR1 LNHNV, CDR2 YYDKDF (reference sequence). DNA of the CDR3: TGTGCCACGCGACTAGCGGGGTACTACGAGCAGTACTTC. Translating it yields CATRLAGYYEQYF.

As DNA, the CDR3 is TGTGCCAGCAGCTTAAGAACAGGGGAGGCTTACTATGGCTACACCTTC. It is translated as CASSLRTGEAYYGYTF. The chain carries TRBV7-2 and TRBJ1-2; the match to TRBD1 covers 7 bases. Trimming took 2 bases from V and 3 from J; bases not matched to a gene: 9. Germline V gene lookup returns CDR1 SGHTA and CDR2 FQGNSA. The CDR3 is made up of 16 amino acids.

CDR3 nucleotides: TGTGCCAGTGGGAAGAACTCCTGGGGGGATGAAAAACTGTTTTTT. Residues: CASGKNSWGDEKLFF. The chain links TRBV19 to TRBJ1-4; D might be TRBD1 (5 bases). The V and J ends lost 8 bases and 6 bases respectively, with 19 bases between them. From germline, CDR1 is LNHDA and CDR2 SQIVND (reference sequence). The CDR3 contains 15 residues.

The rearrangement uses TRBV6-2 or TRBV6-3 and TRBJ1-1; no definite D call. V was trimmed by 5 bases and J by 0 bases, leaving 7 bases between them. CDR3 length: 13 residues. CDR1 is MNHEY, CDR2 SVGEGT, per germline. The CDR3 sequence is CASSVQLNTEAFF. The CDR3, as DNA: TGTGCCAGCAGTGTACAGTTGAACACTGAAGCTTTCTTT.

A few counts support this clone. The chain employs TRBV10-3 and TRBJ1-2, with TRBD1 matching over 8 bases. Germline lookup yields CDR1 ENHRY and CDR2 SYGVKD. Losses at the gene ends were 0 bases for V and 7 bases for J; bases not matched to a gene: 13. The CDR3 runs to 17 residues. CDR3 in DNA: TGTGCCATCAGTGAGTCAGACAGGGGAACGTCGTATAGTGGCTACACCTTC. Protein: CAISESDRGTSYSGYTF.

V is TRBV5-8 and J is TRBJ2-1; D possibly corresponds to TRBD1 (5 bases). The CDR3 is 12 residues long. V lost 0 bases and J lost 8, with 6 bases in between. CDR1 is SGHTS, CDR2 YDEGEE, per germline. CDR3 loop: CASSLEQDEQFF. CDR3 nucleotide sequence: TGTGCCAGCAGCTTGGAACAGGATGAGCAGTTCTTC.

Of note for this clone: This same CDR3 is encoded by further DNA sequences in the sample. The rearrangement uses TRBV9 and TRBJ2-6, with no clear D. This CDR3 contains 15 residues. CDR1 SGDLS and CDR2 YYNGEE come from the germline V gene. Trimming shortened V by 4 bases and J by 1 base, and 9 bases separated the two germline ends. The CDR3 DNA is TGTGCCAGCAGCTTGCGGATTTCTGGGGCCAACGTCCTGACTTTC. Translated: CASSLRISGANVLTF.

The gene calls are TRBV5-1 and TRBJ2-7, with 8 nucleotides matching TRBD2. V lost 7 bases, J lost 0 bases, and 3 bases stayed unmatched. Germline CDR1 reads SGHRS; CDR2 reads YFSETQ. This CDR3 comprises 13 residues. CDR3 in amino acids: CASHSGDSYEQYF. CDR3 bases: TGCGCCAGCCATAGCGGGGACTCCTACGAGCAGTACTTC.

The V call is TRBV4-1, the J call TRBJ1-2; D ambiguous. Trimming stripped 2 bases from V and 0 bases from J, with 16 bases between. This CDR3 spans 17 amino acids. Germline CDR1 MGHRA, CDR2 YSYEKL. Written as DNA, the CDR3 is TGCGCCAGCAGCCAATCCCCGGAGGTCCTTACTAACTATGGCTACACCTTC. It codes for CASSQSPEVLTNYGYTF.

This clone appeared a single time. CDR3 sequence (DNA): TGTGCCAGCAGCGTGGGACATCGTAACTATGGCTACACCTTC. This gives the protein CASSVGHRNYGYTF. The V call is TRBV7-8, the J call TRBJ1-2; possible D gene TRBD1, 6 bases. CDR3 size: 14 residues. Trimming took off 5 bases at V and 1 base at J, with 11 bases between the two ends. Germline V gene data show CDR1 as SGHVS and CDR2 as FQNEAQ.

The chain combines TRBV5-1 with TRBJ1-2; 7 bases line up with TRBD1. CDR1 is SGHRS, CDR2 YFSETQ, per germline. The CDR3 length is 14 residues. J lost 5 bases, V lost 0 bases, and 4 bases had no gene match. The CDR3, as DNA: TGCGCCAGCAGCTTGGGGACAGGTCGATATGGCTACACCTTC. It encodes CASSLGTGRYGYTF.

This clone has more than one count but fewer than ten. The chain carries TRBV9 and TRBJ2-3; perhaps TRBD1 as D (6 bases). CDR1 is SGDLS and CDR2 is YYNGEE in the germline V gene. This CDR3 is built from 15 residues. The V gene lost 9 bases and the J gene lost 2 bases, with 19 bases spanning the gap. As DNA, the CDR3 is TGTGCCACCTCATGGACAGACCAAATCACAGATACGCAGTATTTT. Its translation is CATSWTDQITDTQYF.

This rearrangement joins TRBV9 to TRBJ2-7; no clear D gene. The CDR3 contains 14 residues. Trimming took 0 bases from V and 2 from J, leaving 9 bases between them. Germline CDR1 SGDLS, CDR2 YYNGEE. CDR3 coding DNA: TGTGCCAGCAGCGTAGGAGGTTTCCCCTACGAGCAGTACTTC. Protein product: CASSVGGFPYEQYF.

The rearrangement links TRBV9 to TRBJ1-4; D perhaps matches TRBD1 (6 bases). CDR1 is SGDLS, CDR2 YYNGEE, per germline. Trimming shortened V by 0 bases and J by 4 bases, and 10 bases separated the two germline ends. The CDR3 spans 15 residues. CDR3 sequence reads: CASSVGGQLNEKLFF. The CDR3 bases are TGTGCCAGCAGCGTAGGGGGACAACTTAATGAAAAACTGTTTTTT. Together with reference TRBV9 and TRBJ1-4, the CDR3 gives the full variable domain: DSGVTQTPKHLITATGQRVTLRCSPRSGDLSVYWYQQSLDQGLQFLIQYYNGEERAKGNILERFSAQQFPDLHSELNLSSLELGDSALYFCASSVGGQLNEKLFFGSGTQLSVL.

The rearrangement uses TRBV15 and TRBJ1-4; 8 bases match TRBD1. Germline values: CDR1 LNHNV, CDR2 YYDKDF (reference sequence). This CDR3 has 14 residues. The trim removed 0 bases at V and 8 bases at J, leaving 2 bases unmatched. Here the CDR3 reads CATSRDRGQEKLFF. CDR3 sequence (DNA): TGTGCCACCAGCAGAGACAGGGGGCAAGAAAAACTGTTTTTT. Variable domain in full (rest from reference TRBV15 and TRBJ1-4): DAMVIQNPRYQVTQFGKPVTLSCSQTLNHNVMYWYQQKSSQAPKLLFHYYDKDFNNEADTPDNFQSRRPNTSFCFLDIRSPGLGDTAMYLCATSRDRGQEKLFFGSGTQLSVL.

The table lists this clone with a few counts. The chain recombines TRBV7-2 with TRBJ1-2; possible D gene TRBD1, 6 bases. The germline gives CDR1 SGHTA, CDR2 FQGNSA. V lost 5 bases and J lost 2, with 12 bases in between. CDR3 length: 14 amino acids. The CDR3 spells CASSTYRENYGYTF. DNA of the CDR3: TGTGCCAGCAGCACCTACAGGGAAAACTATGGCTACACCTTC.

The CDR3 region is CASSPSTDNYGYTF. DNA for the CDR3: TGCGCCAGCAGCCCTTCGACAGACAACTATGGCTACACCTTC. The V gene is TRBV5-1, the J gene TRBJ1-2; a weak D match, TRBD1 (5 bases). Trimming left V 4 bases short and J 2 bases short, with 12 bases between. This CDR3 contains 14 residues. From germline, CDR1 is SGHRS and CDR2 YFSETQ.

The genes are TRBV6-5 and TRBJ1-2, with a weak D call TRBD1 (5 bases). Germline CDR1 and CDR2: MNHEY and SVGAGI. CDR3 size: 12 residues. V gave up 2 bases and J gave up 4 bases, with 5 bases separating them. The CDR3 loop is CASSYQGYGYTF. The CDR3 DNA reads as TGTGCCAGCAGTTACCAGGGCTATGGCTACACCTTC.

The table lists this clone with a few counts. The chain combines TRBV19 with TRBJ1-1; 8 nucleotides match TRBD1. CDR1 and CDR2 from the germline V gene are LNHDA and SQIVND (reference sequence). CDR3 length: 15 residues. V trimming: 7 bases; J trimming: 11 bases; junction bases outside the gene matches: 18. The CDR3 sequence: CASNPPDRAPLDAFF. The CDR3 nucleotides are TGTGCCAGTAACCCCCCGGACAGGGCGCCGCTAGACGCTTTCTTT.

The chain has TRBV5-1 and TRBJ1-1; TRBD1 matches at 9 bases. The CDR3 is 16 residues long. The V and J ends lost 0 bases and 4 bases, in that order; junction bases with no gene match: 7. The germline CDR1 and CDR2 sequences are SGHRS and YFSETQ. The CDR3 DNA reads as TGCGCCAGCAGCTTGGGTACAGGGGGCATAGTCACTGAAGCTTTCTTT. It specifies CASSLGTGGIVTEAFF.

This chain connects TRBV7-2 to TRBJ1-3; 7 nucleotides align to TRBD1. From germline, CDR1 is SGHTA and CDR2 FQGNSA. Trimming at V came to 5 bases and at J to 2 bases, leaving 6 bases not matched to a gene. The CDR3 is 15 residues long. CDR3 protein: CASSPRGIPGNTIYF. The DNA for the CDR3 is TGTGCCAGCAGCCCCAGGGGGATTCCTGGAAACACCATATATTTT.

The chain uses TRBV4-1 and TRBJ1-1, with D possibly being TRBD1 (6 bases). The germline gives CDR1 MGHRA, CDR2 YSYEKL. CDR3 length: 15 amino acids. V dropped 4 bases and J dropped 4 bases, with 16 bases sitting between them. For the CDR3, the DNA is TGCGCCAGCAGCCTCTCCGGGGGAGGGGGCACTGAAGCTTTCTTT. It translates to CASSLSGGGGTEAFF.

The V call is TRBV12-3 or TRBV12-4, the J call TRBJ1-1; possibly TRBD1 for D (6 bases). V lost 2 bases and J lost 5, with 9 bases in between. This CDR3 region has 13 residues. The CDR3 protein is CASSLWQGTEAFF. For the CDR3, the DNA is TGTGCCAGCAGTTTATGGCAGGGGACTGAAGCTTTCTTT.

This clone was detected only once. The J gene is TRBJ1-1, the V gene TRBV6-2 or TRBV6-3; 8 positions match TRBD1. Losses at the gene ends were 6 bases for V and 4 bases for J; bases not matched to a gene: 7. CDR3 length: 14 residues. Looked up from germline, CDR1 is MNHEY and CDR2 is SVGEGT. The CDR3 reads CASSPTGVVTEAFF. CDR3 bases: TGTGCCAGCAGCCCGACAGGGGTGGTCACTGAAGCTTTCTTT.

The CDR3 region is CASSLVAGAGNTIYF. The CDR3 nucleotides are TGCGCCAGCAGCTTGGTGGCAGGGGCTGGAAACACCATATATTTT. The chain has TRBV5-1 and TRBJ1-3; possible D gene TRBD1, 6 bases. Looked up from germline, CDR1 is SGHRS and CDR2 is YFSETQ. V lost 0 bases and J 2 bases, leaving 9 bases between the germline ends. The CDR3 has 15 residues.

The sample holds one count of this clone. V and J are TRBV6-2 or TRBV6-3 and TRBJ1-5, with 9 bases fitting TRBD1. Unmatched junction bases numbered 4, after V lost 2 bases and J lost 5 bases. The CDR3 covers 15 residues. The germline V gene has CDR1 MNHEY and CDR2 SVGEGT. Written as DNA, the CDR3 is TGTGCCAGCAGTTACGGGACAGGGCAGGATCAGCCCCAGCATTTT. Its protein product is CASSYGTGQDQPQHF.

The sample holds a few counts of this clone. V gene TRBV19 combines with J gene TRBJ2-7, with TRBD1 as a possible D gene (6 bases). Germline CDR1 and CDR2: LNHDA and SQIVND (reference sequence). CDR3 length: 18 amino acids. V was clipped by 9 bases and J by 4 bases, with 31 bases between them. The CDR3: CARKTRDRHTFHLYEQYF. DNA of the CDR3: TGTGCCAGGAAAACCCGAGACAGGCACACCTTCCACTTATACGAGCAGTACTTC.

This clone was detected once. Mismatch with germline at one junction end may stem from a read error. The V gene is TRBV7-2, the J gene TRBJ2-4, with 8 bases aligning to TRBD2. CDR3 length: 16 amino acids. Germline V CDR1 and CDR2: SGHTA, FQGNSA. The CDR3 is CASSPPGGAATNIQYF. The CDR3 bases are TGTGCCAGCAGCCCACCGGGGGGGGCGGCCACAAACATTCAGTACTTC.

This chain uses TRBV3-1 (or the pseudogene TRBV3-2) with TRBJ1-1; D is possibly TRBD1 (6 bases). The V end lost 8 bases, the J end lost 12 bases, and 16 bases lay between the germline ends. Germline CDR1 is LGHDT and CDR2 is YNNKEL (reference sequence). The CDR3 is made up of 11 amino acids. The CDR3 region has the DNA TGTGCCAGCTCACCGGGACATCGTACTTTCTTT. As protein: CASSPGHRTFF.

This chain uses TRBV7-9 with TRBJ1-5; no clear D gene. The V end was cut by 1 base, the J end by 5 bases, with 3 bases between. This CDR3 has 12 residues. CDR1 and CDR2 (germline): SEHNR, FQNEAQ (reference sequence). CDR3 sequence reads: CASSLEHQPQHF. The CDR3 DNA sequence: TGTGCCAGCAGCTTAGAGCATCAGCCCCAGCATTTT.